This T cell receptor (beta chain) was identified in a study of early T cells in non-severe SARS-CoV-2 infection. Study overall: The input, bulk RNA from unsorted whole blood, was sequenced, and chains were unpaired. Overall study results and limits: VDJdb matches were skewed toward anti-spike CD8 T cell responses.

A remark on this clonotype: Its antigen remains unknown.

CDR1 is DFQATT and CDR2 is SNEGSKA in the germline V gene (reference sequence). V was cut by 5 bases and J by 3 bases, with 14 bases left in between. The CDR3 contains 14 residues. Individual cDNA molecules each received unique molecular identifiers attached to them. TCRdb reanalysed the 5' RACE reads using MiXCR and keeps one entry per CDR3 protein. The table records around 50,000 distinct CDR3 sequences, around an eighth of them present only once. The sample comprised whole blood. This TCR was recovered from an adult who was a healthcare worker with PCR-confirmed SARS-CoV-2 infection or an uninfected control (not recorded which). The chain links TRBV20-1 to TRBJ1-5; maybe TRBD1 (5 bases). CDR3 in amino acids: CSASDSTDNQPQHF. The CDR3 DNA reads as TGCAGTGCTTCTGACAGTACCGACAATCAGCCCCAGCATTTT.